The 4 T cell receptor beta chains below come from one sample, sequenced in a study of shared clonotypes between healthy human individuals. Measured with immunoSEQ multiplex PCR; TCRdb has only the in-frame clones, and not every one. Of around 2.5 million clones in the sample, 90% to 95% were seen once. Material: naive CD4+ T cells from PBMCs. Sample subset: CD45RA+ positively selected. All receptors derive from a young man in good health. Some clones in this sample may be carry-over from other donors' samples.

This chain connects TRBV15 to TRBJ2-7; possibly TRBD1 or TRBD2 for D (6 bases each). CDR1 LNHNV and CDR2 YYDKDF come from the germline V gene (reference sequence). The V end lost 1 base, the J end lost 6 bases, and 19 bases lay between the germline ends. CDR3 length: 16 residues. The DNA of the CDR3 is TGTGCCACCAGCAGAGGAGGCCGGGGGCGCTTAGGCGAGCAGTACTTC. This translates into CATSRGGRGRLGEQYF.

This chain joins TRBV4-3 and TRBJ2-3; D unclear. The germline gives CDR1 LGHNA, CDR2 YSLEER. The V end was cut by 1 base, the J end by 2 bases, with 7 bases between. This CDR3 comprises 14 residues. In DNA, the CDR3 is TGCGCCAGCAGCCAAGGGACCCTCACAGATACGCAGTATTTT. Protein sequence: CASSQGTLTDTQYF.

CDR3 sequence (DNA): TGTGCCAGCAGCTTAATTGCGGGCACAGGGACAGAGACCCAGTACTTC. Amino acids: CASSLIAGTGTETQYF. The chain employs TRBV7-2 and TRBJ2-5; a possible D gene is TRBD1 (6 bases). The V gene lost 2 bases and the J gene lost 4 bases, with 17 bases spanning the gap. This CDR3 contains 16 residues. Germline V gene data show CDR1 as SGHTA and CDR2 as FQGNSA.

The chain employs TRBV5-8 and TRBJ2-1; TRBD2 matches at 14 bases. The germline gives CDR1 SGHTS, CDR2 YDEGEE. The V gene end was trimmed by 4 bases and the J gene end by 6 bases; junction bases not matched to a gene: 3. The CDR3 contains 15 residues. Here the CDR3 reads CASSPGTSGSNEQFF. In DNA form, the CDR3 reads TGTGCCAGCAGCCCCGGGACTAGCGGGAGCAATGAGCAGTTCTTC.